A selection of T cell receptor beta chains follows, all from one sample in a study of T cell clones after liver transplantation. Profiled with immunoSEQ multiplex PCR; TCRdb holds only in-frame clones, not every one. The profile covers some 120,000 clones, with about nine tenths appearing a single time and about 0.8% taken by the ten largest. The specimen was CD4+ T cells from blood, collected 12 months after liver transplant. Receptors originate from a human patient who received a liver transplant. Some T cells may originate from the graft donor. The CDR3 runs from the conserved cysteine through the conserved F or W. A D gene is named only where the DNA matches it firmly. Rows may omit the clone size; those that give it use once, few, many or a size class.

DNA: TGTGCCAGCAGCTTTACTAGCGGCAAAGGGGAGACCCAGTACTTC; CDR3: CASSFTSGKGETQYF; size: -; D: TRBD2; J: TRBJ2-5; V: TRBV7-2
DNA: TGTGCCAGCAGCTTGGTTTTGACAGGGCTTAATGAAAAACTGTTTTTT; CDR3: CASSLVLTGLNEKLFF; size: -; D: TRBD1; J: TRBJ1-4; V: TRBV7-9
DNA: TGCGCCAGCAGCCAACAGGGTGGGAATGAGCAGTTCTTC; CDR3: CASSQQGGNEQFF; size: -; D: -; J: TRBJ2-1; V: TRBV4-1
DNA: TGTGCCAGCAGTTCTCAGGGCTACGAGCAGTACTTC; CDR3: CASSSQGYEQYF; size: -; D: -; J: TRBJ2-7; V: TRBV6-1
DNA: TGTGCCAGCAGCTTAGCCTCTAGGACTAGCGGGAGAAGGGAGCAGTTCTTC; CDR3: CASSLASRTSGRREQFF; size: -; D: TRBD2; J: TRBJ2-1; V: TRBV7-8
DNA: TGTGCCAGCAGTGAACGGTTTTCAGGAAATGGCTACACCTTC; CDR3: CASSERFSGNGYTF; size: -; D: -; J: TRBJ1-2; V: TRBV2
DNA: TGCGCCAGCAGCTTCATAGCGGGAGGAGGGGAGCAGTACTTC; CDR3: CASSFIAGGGEQYF; size: -; D: TRBD2; J: TRBJ2-7; V: TRBV5-1
DNA: TGTGCTAGCAGCCCGGGACCAGGCACAGATACGCAGTATTTT; CDR3: CASSPGPGTDTQYF; size: -; D: -; J: TRBJ2-3; V: TRBV7-7
DNA: TGTGCCACCACTCAAGATTCCCCCTACGAGCAGTACTTC; CDR3: CATTQDSPYEQYF; size: -; D: -; J: TRBJ2-7; V: TRBV18
DNA: TGTGCCAGCAGCCTTAATGCGCGGAGCACAGATACGCAGTATTTT; CDR3: CASSLNARSTDTQYF; size: -; D: -; J: TRBJ2-3; V: TRBV7-2
DNA: TGCAGTGCTAGAGTCGGGACGGGGCAGTTCTTC; CDR3: CSARVGTGQFF; size: many; D: -; J: TRBJ2-1; V: TRBV20-1
DNA: TGTGCCAGTAACGCGGGGGGCGCAGATACGCAGTATTTT; CDR3: CASNAGGADTQYF; size: -; D: TRBD2; J: TRBJ2-3; V: TRBV19
DNA: TGTGCCAGCAGTCCCGGGACAGGGGCGGAGACCCAGTACTTC; CDR3: CASSPGTGAETQYF; size: few; D: TRBD1; J: TRBJ2-5; V: TRBV2
DNA: TGCGCCAGCAGCCAAGATTGGCAGATAAACACTGAAGCTTTCTTT; CDR3: CASSQDWQINTEAFF; size: few; D: -; J: TRBJ1-1; V: TRBV4-3
DNA: TGTGCCATCGGCCAAGAGACCCAGTACTTC; CDR3: CAIGQETQYF; size: -; D: -; J: TRBJ2-5; V: TRBV10-3
DNA: TGTGCCAGCAGTCTTAAAACTACGCATTTT; CDR3: CASSLKTTHF; size: few; D: -; J: TRBJ2-3; V: TRBV27
DNA: TGTGCCAGCAGTGAACCTGGGAACAATGAGCAGTTCTTC; CDR3: CASSEPGNNEQFF; size: few; D: -; J: TRBJ2-1; V: TRBV2
DNA: TGTGCCAGCAGGACGCTCAACTACGAGCAGTACTTC; CDR3: CASRTLNYEQYF; size: -; D: -; J: TRBJ2-7; V: TRBV28
DNA: TGTGCCAGCAGTACCATAATTTCTGGGGCCAACGTCCTGACTTTC; CDR3: CASSTIISGANVLTF; size: -; D: -; J: TRBJ2-6; V: TRBV6-5
DNA: TGTGCCAGCAGCCAGGGGGCCTCCTACACTGAAGCTTTCTTT; CDR3: CASSQGASYTEAFF; size: -; D: TRBD1; J: TRBJ1-1; V: TRBV11-3
DNA: TGTGCCAGCAGCGCAAAGTGGGATACTGAAGCTTTCTTT; CDR3: CASSAKWDTEAFF; size: -; D: -; J: TRBJ1-1; V: TRBV6-1
DNA: TGCAGCGCCAGCCCCAGGGGATTGAACACCGGGGAGCTGTTTTTT; CDR3: CSASPRGLNTGELFF; size: once; D: -; J: TRBJ2-2; V: TRBV29-1
DNA: TGTGCCAGCAGCCCAACTACTGCCCTTTTGAGGGATACGCAGTATTTT; CDR3: CASSPTTALLRDTQYF; size: -; D: -; J: TRBJ2-3; V: TRBV7-3
DNA: TGTGCCAGCAGCTTAGACAGGGATCGGTACGAGCAGTACTTC; CDR3: CASSLDRDRYEQYF; size: -; D: -; J: TRBJ2-7; V: TRBV7-8
DNA: TGTGCCAGCAGCGCAAGGAGACTAGCGGGAGGAGCAGATACGCAGTATTTT; CDR3: CASSARRLAGGADTQYF; size: -; D: TRBD2; J: TRBJ2-3; V: TRBV7-8
DNA: TGTGCCAGCAGGGACGCGGAGGGATTCTATGGCTACACCTTC; CDR3: CASRDAEGFYGYTF; size: -; D: -; J: TRBJ1-2; V: TRBV6-1
DNA: TGCAGCGTCGCGGGGGTCGGCACCGGGGAGCTGTTTTTT; CDR3: CSVAGVGTGELFF; size: -; D: TRBD2; J: TRBJ2-2; V: TRBV29-1
DNA: TGTGCCAGCAGCCACCTAGCGGGAGGGCCCGATGAGCAGTTCTTC; CDR3: CASSHLAGGPDEQFF; size: -; D: TRBD2; J: TRBJ2-1; V: TRBV28
DNA: TGTGCCAGCAGTGACTACAATGAGCAGTTCTTC; CDR3: CASSDYNEQFF; size: -; D: -; J: TRBJ2-1; V: TRBV2
DNA: TGTGCCAGCAGCTTACTCGGACAGGGGGTCTATGGCTACACCTTC; CDR3: CASSLLGQGVYGYTF; size: -; D: TRBD1; J: TRBJ1-2; V: TRBV7-8
DNA: TGTGCCAGTAGTATTCGAGCGGATGGCTACACCTTC; CDR3: CASSIRADGYTF; size: -; D: -; J: TRBJ1-2; V: TRBV19
DNA: TGTGCCAGCAGCTTATGGGACCAGAGCTCCTACGAGCAGTACTTC; CDR3: CASSLWDQSSYEQYF; size: -; D: -; J: TRBJ2-7; V: TRBV11-3
DNA: TGCAGCGCAAATGAGCAGTTCTTC; CDR3: CSANEQFF; size: -; D: -; J: TRBJ2-1; V: TRBV29-1
DNA: TGTGCCAGCTCTCAAGGGGCAGACAATCAGCCCCAGCATTTT; CDR3: CASSQGADNQPQHF; size: few; D: -; J: TRBJ1-5; V: TRBV18
DNA: TGTGCCAGCAGCTTGGACGTCTGGGGACAGGGAAACGAGCAGTACTTC; CDR3: CASSLDVWGQGNEQYF; size: -; D: TRBD1; J: TRBJ2-7; V: TRBV5-5